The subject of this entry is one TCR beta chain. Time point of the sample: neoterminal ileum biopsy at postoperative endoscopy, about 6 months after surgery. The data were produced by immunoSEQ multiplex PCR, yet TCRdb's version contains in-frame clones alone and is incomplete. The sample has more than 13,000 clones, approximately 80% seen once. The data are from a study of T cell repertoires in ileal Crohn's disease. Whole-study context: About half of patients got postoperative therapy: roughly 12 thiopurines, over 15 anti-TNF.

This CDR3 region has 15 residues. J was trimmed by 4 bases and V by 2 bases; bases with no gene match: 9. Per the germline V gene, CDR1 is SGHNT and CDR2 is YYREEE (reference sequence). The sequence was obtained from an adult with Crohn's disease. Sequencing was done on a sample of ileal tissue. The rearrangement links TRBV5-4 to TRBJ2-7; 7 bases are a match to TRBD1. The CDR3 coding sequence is TGTGCCAGCAGCTTTTCCGCGACAGGGAGATACGAGCAGTACTTC. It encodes CASSFSATGRYEQYF.